The TCR beta chain under discussion was sequenced for a study of beta chain features in type 1 diabetes. This CDR3 comprises 16 residues. Germline V gives CDR1 SGHNT, CDR2 YYREEE (reference sequence). With 4 bases clipped from V and 7 bases from J, the junction kept 13 bases outside the gene matches. This clone turned up a few times. The investigators reverse transcribed all of the isolated RNA, so they sequenced expressed TCRB transcripts. Repertoires were generated with immunoSEQ multiplex PCR, while TCRdb's copy carries only in-frame clones and drops some. The repertoire holds 200,000 to 250,000 clones, with about a tenth as singletons.

The source is a man aged 18 to 29 in good health. The V and J genes are TRBV5-4 and TRBJ2-3; the match to TRBD1 covers 9 bases. Sequencing was carried out using central memory CD4+ T cells from blood. CDR3 sequence: CASSSTGTGWVNTQYF. The DNA of the CDR3 is TGTGCCAGCAGCAGCACCGGGACAGGGTGGGTTAATACGCAGTATTTT. The variable domain in full, with the rest retrieved from reference TRBV5-4 and TRBJ2-3, is ETGVTQSPTHLIKTRGQQVTLRCSSQSGHNTVSWYQQALGQGPQFIFQYYREEENGRGNFPPRFSGLQFPNYSSELNVNALELDDSALYLCASSSTGTGWVNTQYFGPGTRLTVL.